A single sample gave rise to the 26 T cell receptor beta chains below, sequenced in a study of blood T cell repertoires in COVID-19. Only in-frame clones appear in the TCRdb table, and some are missing; sequencing was by immunoSEQ multiplex PCR. In the table there are roughly 250,000 clones, about 91% of which are singletons. Sequenced material: peripheral blood. All receptors come from a person aged 18 to 29 with COVID-19, enrolled during active disease.

The genes are TRBV5-4 and TRBJ2-1; a weak D match, TRBD1 (5 bases). The CDR3 is made up of 16 amino acids. Trimming stripped 1 base from V and 10 bases from J, with 21 bases between. CDR1 and CDR2 (germline): SGHNT, YYREEE (reference sequence). CDR3 DNA sequence: TGTGCCAGCAGCTTGTTTGGGGCGATGGGGATCAAGGAGCAGTTCTTC. It is translated as CASSLFGAMGIKEQFF.

The J gene is TRBJ1-2, the V gene TRBV7-8; D is unresolved. The germline V gene encodes CDR1 SGHVS and CDR2 FQNEAQ. The CDR3 has 13 amino acids. The V end was cut by 1 base, the J end by 8 bases, with 11 bases between. Here the CDR3 DNA reads TGTGCCAGCAGCTTAGGTACCGCCGAGGGCTACACCTTC. Protein sequence: CASSLGTAEGYTF.

The gene calls are TRBV18 and TRBJ2-7; D may be TRBD2 (6 bases). V shed 2 bases and J shed 5 bases, with 16 bases lying between them. From germline, CDR1 is KGHSH and CDR2 LQKENI. This CDR3 has 15 amino acids. The CDR3 DNA reads as TGTGCCAGCTCACCAGAGGAGGGAAGGGGCCACGAGCAGTACTTC. It specifies CASSPEEGRGHEQYF.

This chain uses TRBV7-8 with TRBJ1-1; D is perhaps TRBD1 (5 bases). V lost 5 bases and J 3 bases, leaving 13 bases between the germline ends. Germline V lookup: CDR1 SGHVS, CDR2 FQNEAQ. This CDR3 spans 14 amino acids. CDR3 in DNA: TGTGCCAGCAGCCACCCCGGGGGGGACACTGAAGCTTTCTTT. Encoded protein: CASSHPGGDTEAFF.

This clone was recorded once. V is TRBV2 and J is TRBJ2-3; D uncertain. CDR1 SNHLY and CDR2 FYNNEI come from the germline V gene. The CDR3 spans 10 residues. Deletions cut 8 bases from V and 2 bases from J, with 2 bases between. CDR3 region: CASLTDTQYF. The CDR3 DNA sequence: TGTGCCAGCCTCACAGATACGCAGTATTTT.

CDR3 loop: CASSLGTGNYGYTF. The CDR3 DNA sequence: TGTGCCAGCAGCTTGGGGACAGGGAACTATGGCTACACCTTC. This chain uses TRBV5-4 with TRBJ1-2, with 8 bases matching TRBD1. The J segment lost 2 bases and the V segment lost 0 bases, leaving 0 bases of the junction unmatched. The germline V gene encodes CDR1 SGHNT and CDR2 YYREEE (reference sequence). This CDR3 comprises 14 residues.

CDR3 DNA: TGTGCCAGCTCACCAGGACTAAGCACAGATACGCAGTATTTT. It translates to CASSPGLSTDTQYF. This chain uses TRBV18 with TRBJ2-3; perhaps TRBD2 as D (6 bases). Per the germline V gene, CDR1 is KGHSH and CDR2 is LQKENI. This CDR3 is 14 amino acids long. The V end lost 2 bases, the J end lost 0 bases, and 6 bases lay between the germline ends. Supplemented by reference TRBV18 and TRBJ2-3, the full variable domain reads NAGVMQNPRHLVRRRGQEARLRCSPMKGHSHVYWYRQLPEEGLKFMVYLQKENIIDESGMPKERFSAEFPKEGPSILRIQQVVRGDSAAYFCASSPGLSTDTQYFGPGTRLTVL.

The rearrangement links TRBV19 to TRBJ1-2; 12 bases match TRBD1. The CDR3 consists of 14 residues. Germline V gene data show CDR1 as LNHDA and CDR2 as SQIVND (reference sequence). V was pared by 3 bases and J by 8 bases, with 4 bases of the junction left unmatched. CDR3 amino acids: CASSIGTGGYGYTF. In DNA, the CDR3 is TGTGCCAGTAGTATCGGGACAGGGGGCTACGGCTACACCTTC.

The rearrangement joins TRBV20-1 to TRBJ2-3; D is unresolved. CDR1 DFQATT and CDR2 SNEGSKA come from the germline V gene (reference sequence). Trimming removed 6 bases at V and 4 bases at J, with 5 bases between. This CDR3 has 10 amino acids. CDR3: CSARSDTQYF. The CDR3 bases are TGCAGTGCGCGGTCAGATACGCAGTATTTT.

The chain joins TRBV15 to TRBJ2-3, with a weak D call TRBD2 (5 bases). This CDR3 spans 12 amino acids. The germline V and J ends were trimmed by 5 bases and 6 bases, with 9 bases remaining between them. CDR1 is LNHNV and CDR2 is YYDKDF in the germline V gene (reference sequence). The CDR3 spells CATSLWEDTQYF. The CDR3 bases are TGTGCCACCAGCCTGTGGGAGGATACGCAGTATTTT.

The CDR3 DNA reads as TGTGCCAGCAGCTCAAGGACAGGGATCTACTACGAGCAGTACTTC. Translation gives CASSSRTGIYYEQYF. This chain joins TRBV7-2 and TRBJ2-7, with 8 bases that match TRBD1. J was trimmed by 3 bases and V by 4 bases; bases with no gene match: 8. The germline CDR1 and CDR2 sequences are SGHTA and FQGNSA. The CDR3 has 15 amino acids.

This clone appeared a few times. This rearrangement joins TRBV5-1 to TRBJ1-4, with D uncertain. There are 15 residues in the CDR3. CDR1 and CDR2 from the germline V gene are SGHRS and YFSETQ. Trimming shortened V by 1 base and J by 8 bases, and 15 bases separated the two germline ends. The CDR3 DNA follows: TGCGCCAGCAGCTTGTCCTTGAGCGGTTCGGAAAAACTGTTTTTT. Protein: CASSLSLSGSEKLFF.

This clone was counted between two and nine times. The chain combines TRBV18 with TRBJ1-2; 8 bases align to TRBD1. This CDR3 contains 14 residues. Per germline, CDR1 KGHSH and CDR2 LQKENI. V lost 3 bases and J lost 3; bases outside the gene matches: 3. The CDR3 region is CASSPGQGHYGYTF. CDR3 in DNA: TGTGCCAGCTCACCCGGACAGGGACACTATGGCTACACCTTC.

The rearrangement uses TRBV6-5 and TRBJ1-3, with D possibly being TRBD1 (6 bases). V lost 7 bases, J lost 0 bases, and 13 bases lay in between. The CDR3 has 15 amino acids. CDR1 and CDR2 (germline): MNHEY, SVGAGI. The CDR3 region is CASNFQGNSGNTIYF. For the CDR3, the DNA is TGTGCCAGCAACTTCCAGGGGAACTCTGGAAACACCATATATTTT.

This chain links TRBV11-2 with TRBJ1-6, with D maybe TRBD1 (6 bases). Trimming removed 1 base at V and 16 bases at J, with 14 bases between. The CDR3 extends over 13 amino acids. From germline, CDR1 is SGHAT and CDR2 FQNNGV. The CDR3, as DNA: TGTGCCAGCAGCTTAGGTGGGGGCGATTCTCTCCACTTT. This sequence encodes CASSLGGGDSLHF.

The count of this clone is one. This chain joins TRBV7-8 and TRBJ2-1, with D possibly being TRBD2 (5 bases). The CDR3 sequence is 16 residues long. The germline CDR1 and CDR2 sequences are SGHVS and FQNEAQ. V was trimmed by 0 bases and J by 4 bases, leaving 13 bases between them. The chain's CDR3 is CASSLAGSRIYNEQFF. The CDR3 DNA sequence: TGTGCCAGCAGCTTAGCGGGGAGCCGAATATACAATGAGCAGTTCTTC.

This clone was recorded once. This chain joins TRBV11-2 and TRBJ2-7, with D hard to call. V dropped 4 bases and J dropped 3 bases, with 10 bases sitting between them. Germline V lookup: CDR1 SGHAT, CDR2 FQNNGV. The CDR3 totals 13 residues. CDR3 loop: CASSSQVIYEQYF. Here the CDR3 DNA reads TGTGCCAGCAGCTCCCAGGTCATCTACGAGCAGTACTTC.

The chain recombines TRBV4-1 with TRBJ2-7; perhaps TRBD2 as D (5 bases). Trimming pared 3 bases from V and 3 bases from J, leaving 9 bases between. The germline CDR1 and CDR2 sequences are MGHRA and YSYEKL. The CDR3 runs 13 residues. In DNA form, the CDR3 reads TGCGCCAGCAGCCAGGGTAGCGACTACGAGCAGTACTTC. Amino acids: CASSQGSDYEQYF.

This clone occurred a few times. This chain connects TRBV25-1 to TRBJ2-5; no clear D. Germline-derived CDR1 and CDR2 are MGHDK and SYGVNS. The CDR3 spans 10 residues. V was pared by 8 bases and J by 3 bases, with 4 bases between. CDR3 coding DNA: TGTGCCAGCGCTAAAGAGACCCAGTACTTC. As protein: CASAKETQYF.

This chain connects TRBV13 to TRBJ1-2; D uncertain. The CDR3 consists of 14 residues. Per the germline V gene, CDR1 is PRHDT and CDR2 is FYEKMQ (reference sequence). V shed 5 bases and J shed 4 bases, with 14 bases lying between them. CDR3 in DNA: TGTGCCAGCAGCCTTGGACGGGGTCTCTATGGCTACACCTTC. The encoded protein is CASSLGRGLYGYTF.

The rearrangement links TRBV4-1 to TRBJ2-1; TRBD1 aligns across 8 bases. Germline CDR1 and CDR2: MGHRA and YSYEKL. The CDR3 length is 17 residues. V was clipped by 1 base and J by 4 bases; unmatched bases: 9. The CDR3 coding sequence is TGCGCCAGCAGCCAAGGGATCCCGGGACAGGCATACAATGAGCAGTTCTTC. It specifies CASSQGIPGQAYNEQFF.

The chain has TRBV6-4 and TRBJ1-5; 8 bases are shared with TRBD1. After removal of 8 bases from V and 9 bases from J, the junction contained 12 bases not matched to a gene. Per the germline V gene, CDR1 is MRHNA and CDR2 is SNTAGT. CDR3 length: 14 amino acids. As DNA, the CDR3 is TGTGCCAGCGGGGGACAGGTCCTAGAAGGGCCCCAGCATTTT. Translated, it gives CASGGQVLEGPQHF.

This rearrangement joins TRBV7-2 to TRBJ1-5, with D possibly matching TRBD1 (6 bases). The CDR3 has 17 amino acids. CDR1 is SGHTA, CDR2 FQGNSA, per germline. V lost 1 base and J lost 0, with 13 bases in between. This CDR3 is CASSLGPRGYSNQPQHF. The DNA for the CDR3 is TGTGCCAGCAGCTTAGGGCCCAGGGGTTATAGCAATCAGCCCCAGCATTTT.

Regarding this clone: Other nucleotide sequences from this sample produce the same CDR3. The rearrangement links TRBV25-1 to TRBJ2-1; D is ambiguous. CDR3 length equals 11 residues. V lost 3 bases to trimming and J lost 6 bases, with 3 bases between them. The V gene's germline CDR1 is MGHDK and CDR2 SYGVNS. CDR3 region: CASSDSNEQFF. For the CDR3, the DNA is TGTGCCAGCAGTGATAGCAATGAGCAGTTCTTC.

This chain uses TRBV28 with TRBJ1-2, with D maybe TRBD1 (5 bases). V gave up 8 bases and J gave up 5 bases, with 9 bases separating them. The CDR3 consists of 11 residues. Germline CDR1 MDHEN, CDR2 SYDVKM. The CDR3 sequence: CASFTGYGYTF. CDR3 DNA sequence: TGTGCCAGCTTCACAGGTTATGGCTACACCTTC.

This clone was observed a single time. V and J are TRBV5-6 and TRBJ1-2; D ambiguous. The V end lost 4 bases, the J end lost 8 bases, and 12 bases lay between the germline ends. CDR3 length: 12 amino acids. Germline loops: CDR1 SGHDT, CDR2 YYEEEE. The CDR3 nucleotides read TGTGCCAGCAGCGTGAATACACCAGGCTACACCTTC. Translated: CASSVNTPGYTF. Based on the CDR3 plus reference TRBV5-6 and TRBJ1-2, the full variable domain is DAGVTQSPTHLIKTRGQQVTLRCSPKSGHDTVSWYQQALGQGPQFIFQYYEEEERQRGNFPDRFSGHQFPNYSSELNVNALLLGDSALYLCASSVNTPGYTFGSGTRLTVV.